This passage covers 27 T cell receptor beta chains from one sample sequenced in a study of long-term antiretroviral therapy in people with HIV. Samples were assayed with immunoSEQ v3.0 at survey level. Data came from immunoSEQ multiplex PCR; TCRdb stores just in-frame clones and leaves some out. Of about 24,000 clones in the sample, approximately 88% were seen once. The specimen comprised unsorted PBMCs, sampled 4.2 to 4.5 years after starting antiretroviral therapy. These receptors all stem from a man aged 25 to 40 with HIV.

This clone appeared a few times. The CDR3: CASSPPSGVPGYGYTF. In DNA form, the CDR3 reads TGTGCCAGCAGCCCCCCTTCCGGGGTTCCCGGTTATGGCTACACCTTC. The rearrangement links TRBV14 to TRBJ1-2; no reliable D call. The CDR3 runs to 16 residues. The V and J ends lost 4 bases and 5 bases respectively, with 20 bases between them. CDR1 is SGHDN and CDR2 is FVKESK in the germline V gene.

The V call is TRBV7-2, the J call TRBJ2-3; maybe TRBD2 (6 bases). The CDR3 extends over 12 amino acids. V shed 4 bases and J shed 7 bases, with 9 bases lying between them. Looked up from germline, CDR1 is SGHTA and CDR2 is FQGNSA. CDR3 sequence reads: CASSSRDYTQYF. The CDR3 region has the DNA TGTGCCAGCAGCTCCCGGGACTATACGCAGTATTTT.

V and J are TRBV5-1 and TRBJ1-6; 7 bases fit TRBD1. The CDR3 totals 15 residues. Germline V gene data show CDR1 as SGHRS and CDR2 as YFSETQ. The V segment lost 1 base and the J segment 6 bases; nucleotides outside the gene matches: 4. This CDR3 is CASSLFSGGNSPLHF. The CDR3 region has the DNA TGCGCCAGCAGCTTGTTTTCAGGGGGTAATTCACCCCTCCACTTT.

V is TRBV11-2 and J is TRBJ2-7, with 7 bases aligning to TRBD1. Looked up from germline, CDR1 is SGHAT and CDR2 is FQNNGV. The trim removed 8 bases at V and 4 bases at J, leaving 11 bases unmatched. The CDR3 has 14 amino acids. The CDR3 is CASGPDRDLYEQYF. The DNA of the CDR3 is TGTGCCAGCGGGCCAGACAGGGATTTGTACGAGCAGTACTTC.

The chain couples TRBV6-5 to TRBJ2-1; possible D gene TRBD1, 6 bases. The germline V gene encodes CDR1 MNHEY and CDR2 SVGAGI. The CDR3 extends over 14 amino acids. Trimming cost V 8 bases and J 0 bases, with 11 bases left between them. The CDR3 loop is CASPLDSSYNEQFF. In nucleotides, the CDR3 is TGTGCCAGCCCCCTGGACAGCTCCTACAATGAGCAGTTCTTC.

The rearrangement links TRBV19 to TRBJ2-1, with 11 bases fitting TRBD2. This CDR3 is built from 13 residues. V was clipped by 5 bases and J by 10 bases; unmatched bases: 4. Germline V gene lookup returns CDR1 LNHDA and CDR2 SQIVND (reference sequence). The chain's CDR3 is CASSSGTSGEQFF. CDR3 bases: TGTGCCAGTAGTTCCGGGACTAGCGGCGAGCAGTTCTTC.

The chain uses TRBV2 and TRBJ1-2, with D tentatively TRBD1 (5 bases). CDR3 length: 12 residues. Trimming took 11 bases from V and 4 from J, leaving 14 bases between them. Per the germline V gene, CDR1 is SNHLY and CDR2 is FYNNEI. CDR3 nucleotides: TGTGCCCTTGCAGGGCGGACCTATGGCTACACCTTC. It is translated as CALAGRTYGYTF.

The chain employs TRBV5-1 and TRBJ2-3, with D uncertain. In germline, CDR1 is SGHRS, CDR2 YFSETQ. Trimming removed 0 bases at V and 5 bases at J, with 10 bases between. The CDR3 consists of 14 residues. The CDR3 loop is CASSLVGPGDTQYF. CDR3 nucleotides: TGCGCCAGCAGCTTGGTAGGGCCCGGAGATACGCAGTATTTT.

This clone was counted once. The chain carries TRBV19 and TRBJ1-5, with 8 bases matching TRBD1. Germline V gives CDR1 LNHDA, CDR2 SQIVND (reference sequence). V trimming: 5 bases; J trimming: 11 bases; junction bases outside the gene matches: 8. This CDR3 comprises 13 residues. The CDR3 is CASSSAGGWSQHF. CDR3 coding DNA: TGTGCCAGTAGTTCCGCAGGGGGCTGGTCCCAGCATTTT.

This clone was seen a handful of times. The gene calls are TRBV13 and TRBJ2-7; 8 nucleotides match TRBD1. Germline V gene sequence: CDR1 PRHDT, CDR2 FYEKMQ (reference sequence). Trimming cost V 1 base and J 3 bases; bases outside gene matches: 8. There are 16 residues in the CDR3. CDR3 coding DNA: TGTGCCAGCAGCTTAGCCCGGACAGGGCTGAACTACGAGCAGTACTTC. The encoded protein is CASSLARTGLNYEQYF.

This clone was recorded once. The rearrangement links TRBV4-1 to TRBJ2-1; D gene ambiguous. The CDR3 consists of 16 residues. The germline V gene has CDR1 MGHRA and CDR2 YSYEKL. V was trimmed by 0 bases and J by 0 bases, leaving 9 bases between them. The CDR3 spells CASSQDPGPSYNEQFF. The CDR3 DNA follows: TGCGCCAGCAGCCAAGATCCAGGCCCCTCCTACAATGAGCAGTTCTTC.

The rearrangement uses TRBV11-3 and TRBJ1-4; TRBD1 aligns across 7 bases. The CDR3 contains 14 residues. V gave up 3 bases and J gave up 8 bases; unmatched junction bases: 6. Germline V gene sequence: CDR1 SGHNT, CDR2 YENEEA. CDR3 region: CASSLGQLDEKLFF. In DNA form, the CDR3 reads TGTGCCAGCAGCTTGGGACAGTTGGACGAAAAACTGTTTTTT.

The V gene is TRBV30, the J gene TRBJ1-2, with TRBD1 matching over 9 bases. The CDR3 contains 15 residues. Germline CDR1 is GTSNPN and CDR2 is SVGIG (reference sequence). V was pared by 7 bases and J by 4 bases, with 13 bases of the junction left unmatched. The CDR3 bases are TGTGCCTTCGTTCCGGGACAGGGTCCAGGCTATGGCTACACCTTC. Protein: CAFVPGQGPGYGYTF.

The rearrangement uses TRBV27 and TRBJ2-1; no clear D gene. With 4 bases removed from V and 3 bases from J, the gap between germline ends came to 7 bases. Germline V CDR1 and CDR2: MNHEY, SMNVEV (reference sequence). This CDR3 contains 13 residues. The CDR3 loop is CASSYSSYNEQFF. DNA for the CDR3: TGTGCCAGCAGTTATTCCAGCTACAATGAGCAGTTCTTC.

The rearrangement links TRBV4-1 to TRBJ1-5; 7 nucleotides align to TRBD1. With V trimmed by 4 bases and J by 0 bases, 3 bases remained unmatched. The CDR3 is 15 amino acids. CDR1 MGHRA and CDR2 YSYEKL come from the germline V gene. The CDR3 loop reads CASSRTGYSNQPQHF. For the CDR3, the DNA is TGCGCCAGCAGCCGGACAGGATATAGCAATCAGCCCCAGCATTTT.

A single count supports this clone. J is TRBJ2-1 and V is TRBV6-5, with D possibly TRBD1 on 6 matching bases. Germline values: CDR1 MNHEY, CDR2 SVGAGI. Deletions cut 4 bases from V and 5 bases from J, with 18 bases between. The CDR3 has 16 residues. The CDR3 protein is CASSSTDRIWNNEQFF. CDR3 sequence (DNA): TGTGCCAGCAGTTCCACAGACAGGATTTGGAACAATGAGCAGTTCTTC.

The genes are TRBV7-8 and TRBJ2-7; the match to TRBD2 covers 10 bases. The CDR3 covers 19 residues. Germline V CDR1 and CDR2: SGHVS, FQNEAQ. The trim removed 5 bases at V and 6 bases at J, leaving 22 bases unmatched. The CDR3 sequence is CASSQPLTSGLAGVGEQYF. Here the CDR3 DNA reads TGTGCCAGCAGCCAGCCCCTTACATCCGGGCTAGCGGGAGTCGGCGAGCAGTACTTC. Using reference TRBV7-8 and TRBJ2-7 for the parts outside the CDR3, the full variable domain is GAGVSQSPRYKVAKRGQDVALRCDPISGHVSLFWYQQALGQGPEFLTYFQNEAQLDKSGLPSDRFFAERPEGSVSTLKIQRTQQEDSAVYLCASSQPLTSGLAGVGEQYFGPGTRLTVT.

CDR3 nucleotides: TGTGCCTCCGGTACGAGTGGGCTGTACTTC. It yields the protein CASGTSGLYF. The chain has TRBV30 and TRBJ2-7; D is ambiguous. CDR3 length equals 10 residues. Per the germline V gene, CDR1 is GTSNPN and CDR2 is SVGIG (reference sequence). Trimming left V 7 bases short and J 12 bases short, with 16 bases between.

V gene TRBV27 combines with J gene TRBJ2-7; possible D gene TRBD1, 6 bases. Trimming removed 5 bases at V and 3 bases at J, with 14 bases between. Germline values: CDR1 MNHEY, CDR2 SMNVEV (reference sequence). The CDR3 has 14 residues. The CDR3 DNA reads as TGTGCCAGCAGTACCCGCGACAGGTTCTACGAGCAGTACTTC. Encoded protein: CASSTRDRFYEQYF.

The table lists this clone with a count of one. V and J are TRBV5-4 and TRBJ2-5; TRBD2 matches 12 bases. The CDR3 has 16 residues. Per the germline V gene, CDR1 is SGHNT and CDR2 is YYREEE (reference sequence). V dropped 0 bases and J dropped 5; count of bases not matched to a gene: 5. The CDR3 sequence: CASSLALAGGRETQYF. The CDR3 DNA sequence: TGTGCCAGCAGCTTGGCCCTAGCGGGAGGGCGGGAGACCCAGTACTTC.

This clone appeared a few times. The J gene is TRBJ2-2, the V gene TRBV6-5; 7 bases match TRBD1. The germline V gene has CDR1 MNHEY and CDR2 SVGAGI. This CDR3 is built from 14 residues. Trimming removed 0 bases from V and 7 bases from J; junction bases left unmatched: 2. The CDR3 loop reads CASSYSRGLGELFF. The DNA for the CDR3 is TGTGCCAGCAGTTACTCGAGGGGGCTCGGGGAGCTGTTTTTT.

This sequence joins TRBV5-1 and TRBJ1-1; D perhaps matches TRBD1 (5 bases). Trimming stripped 3 bases from V and 3 bases from J, with 12 bases between. Germline V gives CDR1 SGHRS, CDR2 YFSETQ. This CDR3 has 14 residues. The CDR3 bases are TGCGCCAGCAGCTACTGGGGCGTGGACACTGAAGCTTTCTTT. This gives the protein CASSYWGVDTEAFF.

To note about this clone: The identical CDR3 is also encoded by other nucleotide sequences in the sample. The chain uses TRBV30 and TRBJ2-3; D remains unclear. The CDR3 consists of 14 residues. V was shortened by 0 bases and J by 0 bases, with 7 bases between the two germline ends. Germline loops: CDR1 GTSNPN, CDR2 SVGIG (reference sequence). The CDR3 DNA is TGTGCCTGGAGTGTAGAGCCTAGCACAGATACGCAGTATTTT. Amino acid sequence: CAWSVEPSTDTQYF.

This chain links TRBV14 with TRBJ2-1; the D gene could be TRBD1 or TRBD2 (5 bases each). The germline CDR1 and CDR2 sequences are SGHDN and FVKESK. The CDR3 contains 14 residues. Between the trimmed V and J ends, which lost 4 bases and 6 bases, there was a span of 13 bases. CDR3: CASSPGIGGNEQFF. CDR3 nucleotides: TGTGCCAGCAGCCCAGGGATAGGAGGCAATGAGCAGTTCTTC.

This clone was seen a single time. J is TRBJ2-1 and V is TRBV25-1; 8 bases align to TRBD1. Losses at the gene ends were 4 bases for V and 3 bases for J; bases not matched to a gene: 2. Germline CDR1 reads MGHDK; CDR2 reads SYGVNS. The CDR3 contains 14 residues. This chain's CDR3 is CASSGGTGYNEQFF. The CDR3 bases are TGTGCCAGCAGTGGGGGGACAGGCTACAATGAGCAGTTCTTC. Together with reference TRBV25-1 and TRBJ2-1, the CDR3 gives the full variable domain: EADIYQTPRYLVIGTGKKITLECSQTMGHDKMYWYQQDPGMELHLIHYSYGVNSTEKGDLSSESTVSRIRTEHFPLTLESARPSHTSQYLCASSGGTGYNEQFFGPGTRLTVL.

This rearrangement joins TRBV4-1 to TRBJ1-2; 7 nucleotides align to TRBD1. The germline V gene encodes CDR1 MGHRA and CDR2 YSYEKL. This CDR3 comprises 14 residues. V lost 5 bases and J lost 2; bases outside the gene matches: 5. For the CDR3, the DNA is TGCGCCAGCAGCGCGCCGGGACAGAACTATGGCTACACCTTC. This sequence encodes CASSAPGQNYGYTF.

The J gene is TRBJ2-3, the V gene TRBV29-1; D gene uncertain. Germline V gene data show CDR1 as SQVTM and CDR2 as ANQGSEA. CDR3 length equals 16 residues. The ends were cut back, 7 bases at V and 0 bases at J, with 20 bases in the middle. The CDR3 DNA is TGCAGCGCCCCCGACGTAGTAGGCCTCAGCACAGATACGCAGTATTTT. Its translation: CSAPDVVGLSTDTQYF.